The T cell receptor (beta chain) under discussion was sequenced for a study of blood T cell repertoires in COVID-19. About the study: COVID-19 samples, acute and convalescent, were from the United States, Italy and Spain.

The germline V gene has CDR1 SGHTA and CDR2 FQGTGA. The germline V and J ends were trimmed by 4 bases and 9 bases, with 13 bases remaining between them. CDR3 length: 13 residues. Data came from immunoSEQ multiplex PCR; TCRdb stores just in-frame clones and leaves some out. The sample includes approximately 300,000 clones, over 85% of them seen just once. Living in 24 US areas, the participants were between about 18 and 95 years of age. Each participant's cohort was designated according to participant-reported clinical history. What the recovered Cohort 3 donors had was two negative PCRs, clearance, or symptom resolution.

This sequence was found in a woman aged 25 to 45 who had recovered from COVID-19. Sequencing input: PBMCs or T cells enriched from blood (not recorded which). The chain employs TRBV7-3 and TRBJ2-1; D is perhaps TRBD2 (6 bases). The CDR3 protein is CASSSGGTAEQFF. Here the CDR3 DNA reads TGTGCCAGCAGCTCCGGAGGGACTGCTGAGCAGTTCTTC.